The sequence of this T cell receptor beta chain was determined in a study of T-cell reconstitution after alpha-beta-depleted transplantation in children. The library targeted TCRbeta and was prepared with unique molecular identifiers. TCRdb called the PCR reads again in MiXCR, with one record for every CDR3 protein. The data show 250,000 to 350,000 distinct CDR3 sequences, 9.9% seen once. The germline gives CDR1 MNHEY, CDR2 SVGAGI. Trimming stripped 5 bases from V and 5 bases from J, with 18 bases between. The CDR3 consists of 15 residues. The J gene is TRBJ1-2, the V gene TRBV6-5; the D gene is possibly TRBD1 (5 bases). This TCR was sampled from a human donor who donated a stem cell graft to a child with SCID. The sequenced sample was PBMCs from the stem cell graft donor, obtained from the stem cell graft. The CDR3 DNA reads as TGTGCCAGCAGTCCGTCGGGACCTCCGCGGTATGGCTACACCTTC. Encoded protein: CASSPSGPPRYGYTF.